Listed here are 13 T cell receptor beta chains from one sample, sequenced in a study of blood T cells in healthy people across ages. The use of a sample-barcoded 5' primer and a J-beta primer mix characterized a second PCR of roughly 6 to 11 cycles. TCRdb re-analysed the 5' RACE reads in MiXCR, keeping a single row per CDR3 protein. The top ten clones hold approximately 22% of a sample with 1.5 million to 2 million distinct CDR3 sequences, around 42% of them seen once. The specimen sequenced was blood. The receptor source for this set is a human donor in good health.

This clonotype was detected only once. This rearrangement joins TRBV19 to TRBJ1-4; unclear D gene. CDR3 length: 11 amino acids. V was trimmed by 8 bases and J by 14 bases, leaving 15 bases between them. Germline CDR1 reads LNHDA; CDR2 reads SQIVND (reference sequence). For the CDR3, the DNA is TGTGCCAGTGGCCCCCGGCCTATGCTGTTTTTT. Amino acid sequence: CASGPRPMLFF.

The CDR3 DNA follows: TGTGCCAGCAGCTTAGGGGACCGAGGAGATGAGCAGTTCTTC. Its translation is CASSLGDRGDEQFF. The gene calls are TRBV11-1 and TRBJ2-1; either TRBD1 or TRBD2 may supply D (5 bases each). The CDR3 sequence is 14 residues long. Deletions cut 1 base from V and 8 bases from J, with 12 bases between. CDR1 and CDR2 (germline): SGHAT, FQDESV (reference sequence).

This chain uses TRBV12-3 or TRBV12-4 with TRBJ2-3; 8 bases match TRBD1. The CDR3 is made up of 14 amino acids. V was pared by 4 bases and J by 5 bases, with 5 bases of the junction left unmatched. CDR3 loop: CASSYRTGQDTQYF. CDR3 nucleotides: TGTGCCAGCAGTTATAGGACAGGGCAAGATACGCAGTATTTT.

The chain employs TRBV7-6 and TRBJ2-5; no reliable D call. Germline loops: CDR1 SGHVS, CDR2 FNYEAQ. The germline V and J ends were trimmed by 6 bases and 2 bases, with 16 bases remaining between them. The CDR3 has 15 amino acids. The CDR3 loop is CASRVGPRSQETQYF. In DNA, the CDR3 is TGTGCCAGCAGGGTTGGACCGAGGAGTCAAGAGACCCAGTACTTC.

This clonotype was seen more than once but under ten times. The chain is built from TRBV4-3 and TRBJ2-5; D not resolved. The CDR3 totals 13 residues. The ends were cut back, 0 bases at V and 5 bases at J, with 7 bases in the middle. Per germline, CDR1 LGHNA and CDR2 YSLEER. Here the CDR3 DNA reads TGCGCCAGCAGCCAAGACGGAATGGAGACCCAGTACTTC. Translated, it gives CASSQDGMETQYF.

Here the CDR3 reads CASSYASRYTEQFF. The CDR3 DNA sequence: TGTGCCAGCAGTTACGCGTCTAGGTATACTGAGCAGTTCTTC. V gene TRBV6-6 combines with J gene TRBJ2-1; D remains unclear. Germline-derived CDR1 and CDR2 are MNHNY and SVGAGI (reference sequence). Trimming stripped 2 bases from V and 9 bases from J, with 14 bases between. This CDR3 spans 14 amino acids.

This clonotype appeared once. Here the CDR3 reads CASSSSEGDYGYTF. CDR3 in DNA: TGCGCCAGCAGCTCCTCGGAGGGGGACTATGGCTACACCTTC. The rearrangement links TRBV4-1 to TRBJ1-2; weak D call: TRBD1 (6 bases). Trimming left V 5 bases short and J 3 bases short, with 13 bases between. The CDR3 is made up of 14 amino acids. Germline CDR1 is MGHRA and CDR2 is YSYEKL.

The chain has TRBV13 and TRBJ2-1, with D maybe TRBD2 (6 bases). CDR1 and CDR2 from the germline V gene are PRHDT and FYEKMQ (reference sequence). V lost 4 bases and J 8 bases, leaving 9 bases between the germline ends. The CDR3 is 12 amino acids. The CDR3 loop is CASSWGLHEQFF. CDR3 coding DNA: TGTGCCAGCAGCTGGGGACTTCATGAGCAGTTCTTC.

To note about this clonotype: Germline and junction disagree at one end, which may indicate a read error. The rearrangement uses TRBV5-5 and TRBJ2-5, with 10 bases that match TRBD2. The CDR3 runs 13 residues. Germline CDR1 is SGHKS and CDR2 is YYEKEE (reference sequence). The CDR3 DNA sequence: TGTGCCCGCAGCCTAGCGGGAGAAGAGACCCAGTACTTC. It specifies CARSLAGEETQYF.

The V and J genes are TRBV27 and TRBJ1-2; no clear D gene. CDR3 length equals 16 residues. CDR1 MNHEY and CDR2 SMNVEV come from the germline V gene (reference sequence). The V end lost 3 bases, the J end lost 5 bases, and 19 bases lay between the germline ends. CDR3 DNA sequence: TGTGCCAGCAGTTTTACGCGGGATTTGCGGATATATGGCTACACCTTC. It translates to CASSFTRDLRIYGYTF.

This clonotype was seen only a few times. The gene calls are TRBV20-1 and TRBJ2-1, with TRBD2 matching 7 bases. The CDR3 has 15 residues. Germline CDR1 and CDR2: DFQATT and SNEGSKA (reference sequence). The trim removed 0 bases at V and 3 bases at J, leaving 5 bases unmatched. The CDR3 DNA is TGCAGTGCTAGAGATCGGAGCGGGGTCTACAATGAGCAGTTCTTC. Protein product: CSARDRSGVYNEQFF.

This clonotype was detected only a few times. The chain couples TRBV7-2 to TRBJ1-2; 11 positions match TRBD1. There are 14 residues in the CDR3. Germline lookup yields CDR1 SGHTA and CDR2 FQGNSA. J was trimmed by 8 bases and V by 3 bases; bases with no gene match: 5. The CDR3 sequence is CASSFGQGAVGYTF. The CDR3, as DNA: TGTGCCAGCAGCTTCGGACAGGGGGCGGTAGGCTACACCTTC.

The chain's CDR3 is CASSSGQGDFFSTDTQYF. CDR3 DNA: TGTGCCAGCAGCTCGGGACAGGGGGATTTCTTTAGCACAGATACGCAGTATTTT. V usage is TRBV7-8 and J usage is TRBJ2-3, with 11 bases matching TRBD1. The junction had 9 bases not matched to a gene; V was cut back by 4 bases and J by 0 bases. The CDR3 totals 18 residues. CDR1 and CDR2 from the germline V gene are SGHVS and FQNEAQ.